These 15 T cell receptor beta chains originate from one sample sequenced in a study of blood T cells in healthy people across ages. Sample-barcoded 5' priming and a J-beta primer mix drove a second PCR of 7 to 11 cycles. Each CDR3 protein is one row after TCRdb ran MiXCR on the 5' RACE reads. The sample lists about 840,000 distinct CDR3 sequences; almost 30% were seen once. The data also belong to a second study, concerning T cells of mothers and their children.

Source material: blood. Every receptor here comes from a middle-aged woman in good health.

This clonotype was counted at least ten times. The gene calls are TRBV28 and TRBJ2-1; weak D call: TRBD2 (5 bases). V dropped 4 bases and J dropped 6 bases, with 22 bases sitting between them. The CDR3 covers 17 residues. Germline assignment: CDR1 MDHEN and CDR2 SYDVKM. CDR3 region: CASSSAGLGGVFNEQFF. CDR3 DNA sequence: TGTGCCAGCAGTTCTGCGGGCCTTGGTGGGGTTTTCAATGAGCAGTTCTTC.

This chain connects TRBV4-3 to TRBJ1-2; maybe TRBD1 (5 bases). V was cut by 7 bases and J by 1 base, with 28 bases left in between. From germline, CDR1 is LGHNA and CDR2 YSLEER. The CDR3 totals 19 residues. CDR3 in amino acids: CASNLMVGTRNYFNYGYTF. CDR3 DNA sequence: TGCGCCAGCAACCTGATGGTCGGGACTAGGAACTATTTTAACTATGGCTACACCTTC.

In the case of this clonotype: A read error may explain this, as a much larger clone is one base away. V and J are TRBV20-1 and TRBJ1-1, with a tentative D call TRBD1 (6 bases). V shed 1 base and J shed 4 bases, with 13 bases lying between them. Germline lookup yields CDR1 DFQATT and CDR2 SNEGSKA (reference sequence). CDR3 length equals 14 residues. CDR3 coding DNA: TGCAGTGCTAGAGGAGGGGGAAAGAGCACTGAAGCTTTCTTT. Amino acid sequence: CSARGGGKSTEAFF.

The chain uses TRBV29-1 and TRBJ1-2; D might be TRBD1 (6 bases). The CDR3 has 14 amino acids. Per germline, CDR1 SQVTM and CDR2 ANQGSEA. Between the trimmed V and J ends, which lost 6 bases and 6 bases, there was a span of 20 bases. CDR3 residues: CSVSGTPNPDGYTF. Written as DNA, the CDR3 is TGCAGCGTCTCCGGGACACCGAACCCTGATGGCTACACCTTC.

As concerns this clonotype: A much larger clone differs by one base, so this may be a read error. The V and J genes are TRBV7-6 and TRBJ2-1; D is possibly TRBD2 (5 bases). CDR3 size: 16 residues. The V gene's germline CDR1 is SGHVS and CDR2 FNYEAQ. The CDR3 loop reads CASGLSGSLVQSEQFF. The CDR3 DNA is TGTGCCAGCGGCTTGTCGGGGTCCTTGGTTCAGTCGGAGCAGTTCTTC.

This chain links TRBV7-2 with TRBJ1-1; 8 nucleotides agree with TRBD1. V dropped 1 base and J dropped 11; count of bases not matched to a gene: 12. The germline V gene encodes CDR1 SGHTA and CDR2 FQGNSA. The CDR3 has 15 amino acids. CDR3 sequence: CASSLGGTGGGGAFF. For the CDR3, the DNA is TGTGCCAGCAGCTTAGGTGGGACAGGAGGCGGTGGCGCTTTCTTT.

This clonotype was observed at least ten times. The CDR3 sequence is CASSAGTLNIQYF. The DNA for the CDR3 is TGCGCCAGCAGCGCCGGGACACTAAACATTCAGTACTTC. The rearrangement uses TRBV5-1 and TRBJ2-4; D might be TRBD1 (6 bases). The CDR3 spans 13 residues. Germline CDR1 reads SGHRS; CDR2 reads YFSETQ. Trimming removed 4 bases at V and 6 bases at J, with 11 bases between.

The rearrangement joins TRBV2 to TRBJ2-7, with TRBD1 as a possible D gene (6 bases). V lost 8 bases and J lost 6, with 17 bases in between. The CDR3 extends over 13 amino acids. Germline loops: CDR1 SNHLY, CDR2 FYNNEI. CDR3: CASERTEGGEQYF. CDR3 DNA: TGTGCCAGCGAACGGACAGAGGGTGGCGAGCAGTACTTC.

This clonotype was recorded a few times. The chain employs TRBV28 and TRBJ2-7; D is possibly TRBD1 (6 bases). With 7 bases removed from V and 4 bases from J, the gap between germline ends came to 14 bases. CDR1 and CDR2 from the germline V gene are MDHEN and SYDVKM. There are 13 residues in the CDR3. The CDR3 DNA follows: TGTGCCAGCAAACAGGGAAAGACGTACGAGCAGTACTTC. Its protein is CASKQGKTYEQYF. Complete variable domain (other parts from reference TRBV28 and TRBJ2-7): DVKVTQSSRYLVKRTGEKVFLECVQDMDHENMFWYRQDPGLGLRLIYFSYDVKMKEKGDIPEGYSVSREKKERFSLILESASTNQTSMYLCASKQGKTYEQYFGPGTRLTVT.

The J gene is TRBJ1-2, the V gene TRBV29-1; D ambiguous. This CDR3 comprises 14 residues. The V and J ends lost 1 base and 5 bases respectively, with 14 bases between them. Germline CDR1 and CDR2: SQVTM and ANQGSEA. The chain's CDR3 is CSVEAAGRGYGYTF. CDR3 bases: TGCAGCGTTGAAGCGGCAGGAAGAGGGTATGGCTACACCTTC.

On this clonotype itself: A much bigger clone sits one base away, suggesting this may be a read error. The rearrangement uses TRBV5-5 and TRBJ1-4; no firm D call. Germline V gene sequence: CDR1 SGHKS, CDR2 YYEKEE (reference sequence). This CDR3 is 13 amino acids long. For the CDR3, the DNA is TGTGCCAGCAGCTCGCAGCCGGAAGGAAAACGGTTTTTT. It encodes CASSSQPEGKRFF. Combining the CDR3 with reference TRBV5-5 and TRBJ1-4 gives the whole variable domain DAGVTQSPTHLIKTRGQQVTLRCSPISGHKSVSWYQQVLGQGPQFIFQYYEKEERGRGNFPDRFSARQFPNYSSELNVNALLLGDSALYLCASSSQPEGKRFFGSGTQLSVL.

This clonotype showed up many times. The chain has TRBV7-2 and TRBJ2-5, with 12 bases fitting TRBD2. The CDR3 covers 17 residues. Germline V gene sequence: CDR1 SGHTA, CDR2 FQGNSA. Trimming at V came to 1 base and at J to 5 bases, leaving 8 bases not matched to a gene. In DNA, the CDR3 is TGTGCCAGCAGCTTAGGGGCTAGCGGGGGGGCCTATGAGACCCAGTACTTC. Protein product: CASSLGASGGAYETQYF.

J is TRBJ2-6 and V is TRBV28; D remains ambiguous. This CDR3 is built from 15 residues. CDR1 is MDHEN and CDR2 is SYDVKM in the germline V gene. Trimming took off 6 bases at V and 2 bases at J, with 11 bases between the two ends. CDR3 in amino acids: CASSLYSAGANVLTF. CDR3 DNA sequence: TGTGCCAGCAGCCTATACAGTGCTGGGGCCAACGTCCTGACTTTC.

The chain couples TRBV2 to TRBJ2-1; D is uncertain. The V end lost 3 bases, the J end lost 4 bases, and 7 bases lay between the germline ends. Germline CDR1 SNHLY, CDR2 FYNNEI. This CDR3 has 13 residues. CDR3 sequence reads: CASSDRIYNEQFF. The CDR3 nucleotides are TGTGCCAGCAGTGATAGGATATACAATGAGCAGTTCTTC.

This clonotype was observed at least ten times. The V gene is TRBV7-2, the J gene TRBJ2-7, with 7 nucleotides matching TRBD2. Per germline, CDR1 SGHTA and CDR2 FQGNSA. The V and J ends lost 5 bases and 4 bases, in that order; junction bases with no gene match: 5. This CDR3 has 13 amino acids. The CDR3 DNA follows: TGTGCCAGCAGCCACCAGCGGGATTACGAGCAGTACTTC. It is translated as CASSHQRDYEQYF.